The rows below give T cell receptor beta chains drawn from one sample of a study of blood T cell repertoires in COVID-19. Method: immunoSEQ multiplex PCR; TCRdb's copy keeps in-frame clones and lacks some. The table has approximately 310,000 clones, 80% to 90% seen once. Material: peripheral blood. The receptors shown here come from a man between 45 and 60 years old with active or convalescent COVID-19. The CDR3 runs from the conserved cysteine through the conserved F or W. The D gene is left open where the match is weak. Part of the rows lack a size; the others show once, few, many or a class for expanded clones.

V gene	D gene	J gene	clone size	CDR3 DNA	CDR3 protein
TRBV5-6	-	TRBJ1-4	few	TGTGCCAGCAGCTCTCTACTAGACACATTTGAAAAACTGTTTTTT	CASSSLLDTFEKLFF
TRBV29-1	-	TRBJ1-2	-	TGCAGCGTTGGACAAAGAGCTAACTATGGCTACACCTTC	CSVGQRANYGYTF
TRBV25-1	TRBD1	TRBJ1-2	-	TGTGCCAGCAGTGAGCAACGACAGGGGGCGACGGGAGGCTACACCTTC	CASSEQRQGATGGYTF
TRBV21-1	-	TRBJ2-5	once	TGTGCCAGCCGGAGGGCAGAGACCCAGTACTTC	CASRRAETQYF
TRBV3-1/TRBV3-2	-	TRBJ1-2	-	TGTGCCAGCAGCCAAGATGGGGGGGAGCGGGGCTACACCTTC	CASSQDGGERGYTF
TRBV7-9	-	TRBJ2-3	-	TGTGCCAGCAGCTTAGCGCTAGGCACAGATACGCAGTATTTT	CASSLALGTDTQYF
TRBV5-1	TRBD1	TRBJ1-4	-	TGCGCCAGCAGCCAGGCAGGGGGCGAAAAACTGTTTTTT	CASSQAGGEKLFF
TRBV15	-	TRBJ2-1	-	TGTGCCACCAGCAGATCATCAGTTCAGAATGAGCAGTTCTTC	CATSRSSVQNEQFF
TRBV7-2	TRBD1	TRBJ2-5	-	TGTGCCAGCAGCGCTCGGACAGGGGGACAGACCCAGTACTTC	CASSARTGGQTQYF
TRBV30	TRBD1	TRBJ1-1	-	TGTGCCTGGGCCAGACAGGGAAACACTGAAGCTTTCTTT	CAWARQGNTEAFF
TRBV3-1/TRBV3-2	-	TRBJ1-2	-	TGTGCCAGCAGCCAAGATTGGGGGCTAGGAAATGGCTACACCTTC	CASSQDWGLGNGYTF
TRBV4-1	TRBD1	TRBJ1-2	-	TGCGCCAGCAGCCGGGACAGAAAAAACTATGGCTACACCTTC	CASSRDRKNYGYTF
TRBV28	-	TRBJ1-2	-	TGTGCCAGCAGTTTAGCGGCGGTCTATGGCTACACCTTC	CASSLAAVYGYTF
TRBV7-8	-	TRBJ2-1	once	TGTGCCAGCAGCTTAAGTGGGGGGTTAGGGGACAATGAGCAGTTCTTC	CASSLSGGLGDNEQFF
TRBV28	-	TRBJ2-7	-	TGTGCCAGCAGCCGTTTGGAGAGAAACCCCTACGAGCAGTACTTC	CASSRLERNPYEQYF
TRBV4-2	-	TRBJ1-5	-	TGTGCCAGCAGCCAAGATCGCGAGCAGCCCCAGCATTTT	CASSQDREQPQHF
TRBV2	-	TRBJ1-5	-	TGTGCCAGCAGACCCACAGGGATGGAACAGCCCCAGCATTTT	CASRPTGMEQPQHF
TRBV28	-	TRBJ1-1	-	TGTGCCAGCAGCCGCCCACGGGGGAACACTGAAGCTTTCTTT	CASSRPRGNTEAFF
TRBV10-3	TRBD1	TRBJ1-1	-	TGTGCCATCAGTGTAATGACAGGGAGTAGGGCTTTCTTT	CAISVMTGSRAFF
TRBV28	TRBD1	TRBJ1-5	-	TGTGCCAGCAGTTTGGGAGCTACAGGGGATGGGCATTTT	CASSLGATGDGHF
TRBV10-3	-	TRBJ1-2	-	TGTGCCATCAAGCGTGGGAACTATGGCTACACCTTC	CAIKRGNYGYTF
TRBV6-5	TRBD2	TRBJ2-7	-	TGTGCCAGCAGCGCCGGGACTAGCGTGTACGAGCAGTACTTC	CASSAGTSVYEQYF
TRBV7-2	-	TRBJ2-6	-	TGTGCCAGCAGCTTAGGCGTTTCTGGGGCCAACGTCCTGACTTTC	CASSLGVSGANVLTF
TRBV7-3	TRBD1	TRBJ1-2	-	TGTGCCAGCAGCCGCGACCCGGACAGGGGAGGTGGCTACACCTTC	CASSRDPDRGGGYTF
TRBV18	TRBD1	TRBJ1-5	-	TGTGCCAGCTCATCGGAGGGACAGAATCTTCAGCCCCAGCATTTT	CASSSEGQNLQPQHF